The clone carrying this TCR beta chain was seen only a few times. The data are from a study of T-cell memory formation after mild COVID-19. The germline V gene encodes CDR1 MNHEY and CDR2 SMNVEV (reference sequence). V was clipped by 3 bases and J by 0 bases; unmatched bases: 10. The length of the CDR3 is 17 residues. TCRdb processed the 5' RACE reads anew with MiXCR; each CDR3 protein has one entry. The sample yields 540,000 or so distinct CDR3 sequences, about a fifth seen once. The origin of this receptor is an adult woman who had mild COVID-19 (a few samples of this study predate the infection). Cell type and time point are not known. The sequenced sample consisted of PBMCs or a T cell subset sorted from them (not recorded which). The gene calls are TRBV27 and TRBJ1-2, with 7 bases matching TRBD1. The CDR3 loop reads CASSFATGTASNYGYTF. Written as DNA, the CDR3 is TGTGCCAGCAGTTTCGCCACCGGGACAGCCTCTAACTATGGCTACACCTTC.